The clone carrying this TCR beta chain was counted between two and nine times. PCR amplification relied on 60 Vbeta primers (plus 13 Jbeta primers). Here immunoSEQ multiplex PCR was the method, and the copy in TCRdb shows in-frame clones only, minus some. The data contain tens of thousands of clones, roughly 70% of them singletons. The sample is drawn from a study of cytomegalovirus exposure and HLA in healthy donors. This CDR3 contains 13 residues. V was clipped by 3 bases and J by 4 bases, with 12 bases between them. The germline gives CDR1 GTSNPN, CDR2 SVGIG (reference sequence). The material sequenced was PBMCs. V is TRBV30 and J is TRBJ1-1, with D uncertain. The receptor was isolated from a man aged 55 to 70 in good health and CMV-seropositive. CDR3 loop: CAWRDLVGTEAFF. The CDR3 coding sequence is TGTGCCTGGAGGGACTTAGTGGGCACTGAAGCTTTCTTT.